The T cell receptor (beta chain) under discussion was sequenced for a study of blood T cell repertoires in COVID-19. Germline CDR1 and CDR2: SGHDT and YYEEEE. The trim removed 0 bases at V and 0 bases at J, leaving 2 bases unmatched. The CDR3 extends over 16 amino acids. Clones were sequenced by immunoSEQ multiplex PCR, and TCRdb holds only the in-frame ones, with some missing. The table records about 80,000 clones, about 73% of them present only once. The sample was peripheral blood. This receptor was identified in a man aged 50-60 years with active or convalescent COVID-19. V is TRBV5-6 and J is TRBJ2-3; TRBD2 agrees at 9 bases. The CDR3 protein is CASSLVAGASTDTQYF. DNA of the CDR3: TGTGCCAGCAGCTTGGTAGCGGGGGCCAGCACAGATACGCAGTATTTT.